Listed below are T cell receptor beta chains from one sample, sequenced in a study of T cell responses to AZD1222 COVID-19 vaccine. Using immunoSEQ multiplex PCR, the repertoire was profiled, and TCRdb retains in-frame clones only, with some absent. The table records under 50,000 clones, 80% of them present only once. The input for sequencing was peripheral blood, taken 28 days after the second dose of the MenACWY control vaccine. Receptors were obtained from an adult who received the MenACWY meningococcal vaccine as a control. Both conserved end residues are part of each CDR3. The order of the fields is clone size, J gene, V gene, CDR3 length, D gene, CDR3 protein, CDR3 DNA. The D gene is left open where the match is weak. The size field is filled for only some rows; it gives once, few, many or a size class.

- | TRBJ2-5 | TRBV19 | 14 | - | CASSIQGRGETQYF | TGTGCCAGTAGTATACAGGGGAGAGGAGAGACCCAGTACTTC
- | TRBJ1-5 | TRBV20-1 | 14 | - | CSASRESWDQPQHF | TGCAGTGCTAGTAGGGAATCGTGGGATCAGCCCCAGCATTTT
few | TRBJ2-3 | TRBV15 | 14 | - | CATSSDNDGDTQYF | TGTGCCACCAGCAGTGACAACGACGGGGATACGCAGTATTTT
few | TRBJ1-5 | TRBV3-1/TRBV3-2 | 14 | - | CASSQGGRGQPQHF | TGTGCCAGCAGCCAAGGAGGGCGAGGGCAGCCCCAGCATTTT
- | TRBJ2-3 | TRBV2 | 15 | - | CASAGQRTTGGTQYF | TGTGCCAGCGCAGGGCAGCGGACTACCGGGGGTACGCAGTATTTT
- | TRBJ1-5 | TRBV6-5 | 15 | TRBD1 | CASSPWTGLNQPQHF | TGTGCCAGCAGTCCCTGGACAGGTCTCAATCAGCCCCAGCATTTT
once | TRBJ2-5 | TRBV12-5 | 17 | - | CASGLEAAREGKETQYF | TGTGCTAGTGGTTTGGAGGCGGCCAGAGAGGGAAAAGAGACCCAGTACTTC
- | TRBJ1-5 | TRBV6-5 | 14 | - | CASSYSSEYQPQHF | TGTGCCAGCAGTTACTCGTCAGAATATCAGCCCCAGCATTTT
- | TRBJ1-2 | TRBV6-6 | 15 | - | CASSNPNQGRRGYTF | TGTGCCAGCAGTAATCCGAATCAGGGGCGGCGTGGCTACACCTTC
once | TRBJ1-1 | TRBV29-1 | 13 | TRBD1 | CSASTGVDTEAFF | TGCAGCGCTTCCACAGGGGTAGACACTGAAGCTTTCTTT
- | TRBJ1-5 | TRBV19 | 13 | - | CASSINFFQPQHF | TGTGCCAGTAGTATCAACTTTTTTCAGCCCCAGCATTTT
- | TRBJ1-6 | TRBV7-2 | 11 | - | CASSLNSPLHF | TGTGCCAGCAGCTTAAATTCACCCCTCCACTTT
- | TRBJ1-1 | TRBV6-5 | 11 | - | CASSLLIEAFF | TGTGCCAGCAGCCTGCTGATTGAAGCTTTCTTT
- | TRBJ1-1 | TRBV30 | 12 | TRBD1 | CAWGTGFIEAFF | TGTGCCTGGGGGACAGGGTTCATCGAAGCTTTCTTT
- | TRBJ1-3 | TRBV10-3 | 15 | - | CAISESTSSGNTIYF | TGTGCCATCAGTGAGTCGACGAGCTCTGGAAACACCATATATTTT
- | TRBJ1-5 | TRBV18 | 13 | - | CASARNSNQPQHF | TGTGCCAGCGCCCGAAATAGCAATCAGCCCCAGCATTTT
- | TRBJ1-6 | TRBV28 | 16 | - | CASSPARDGHNSPLHF | TGTGCCAGCAGTCCCGCCCGGGACGGACATAATTCACCCCTCCACTTT
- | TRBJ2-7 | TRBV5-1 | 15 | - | CASSLDHPSRNEQYF | TGCGCCAGCAGCTTAGACCACCCCTCAAGAAACGAGCAGTACTTC
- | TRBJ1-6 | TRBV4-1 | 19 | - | CASSQGRGTGVSYNSPLHF | TGCGCCAGCAGCCAAGGCAGGGGAACTGGTGTCTCCTATAATTCACCCCTCCACTTT
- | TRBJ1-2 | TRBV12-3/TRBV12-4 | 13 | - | CASSLYREAGYTF | TGTGCCAGCAGTTTATACAGGGAGGCCGGCTACACCTTC
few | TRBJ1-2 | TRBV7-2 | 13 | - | CASSRAAAYGYTF | TGTGCCAGCAGTAGAGCGGCGGCCTATGGCTACACCTTC
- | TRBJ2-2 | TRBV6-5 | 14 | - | CASLDRGRTGELFF | TGTGCCAGCCTAGACAGAGGGCGGACCGGGGAGCTGTTTTTT
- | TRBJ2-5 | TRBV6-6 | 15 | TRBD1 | CASSWTGSGHETQYF | TGTGCCAGCAGTTGGACAGGGTCGGGACATGAGACCCAGTACTTC
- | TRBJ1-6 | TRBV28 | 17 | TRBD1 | CASSSDRGGSYNSPLHF | TGTGCCAGCAGTTCCGACAGGGGTGGCTCCTATAATTCACCCCTCCACTTT
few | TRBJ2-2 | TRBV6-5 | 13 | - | CASRSGNTGELFF | TGTGCCAGCAGGTCAGGGAACACCGGGGAGCTGTTTTTT
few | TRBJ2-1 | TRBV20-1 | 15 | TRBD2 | CSASAGTSAYNEQFF | TGCAGTGCTAGTGCCGGGACTAGCGCATACAATGAGCAGTTCTTC
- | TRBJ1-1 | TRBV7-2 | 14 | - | CASSLDRANTEAFF | TGTGCCAGCAGCTTAGACAGGGCGAACACTGAAGCTTTCTTT
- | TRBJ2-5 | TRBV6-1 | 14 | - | CASSEVRGKETQYF | TGTGCCAGCAGTGAAGTGAGGGGTAAGGAGACCCAGTACTTC
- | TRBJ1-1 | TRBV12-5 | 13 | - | CASGRTGDTEAFF | TGTGCTAGTGGTAGAACTGGGGACACTGAAGCTTTCTTT
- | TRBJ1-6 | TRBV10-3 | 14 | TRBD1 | CAISAGGYNSPLHF | TGTGCCATCAGTGCAGGGGGCTATAATTCACCCCTCCACTTT
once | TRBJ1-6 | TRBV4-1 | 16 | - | CASSQDSSSYNSPLHF | TGCGCCAGCAGCCAAGACTCCAGCTCCTATAATTCACCCCTCCACTTT
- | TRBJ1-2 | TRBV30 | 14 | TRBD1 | CAWSPGQGWYGYTF | TGTGCCTGGAGTCCGGGACAGGGTTGGTATGGCTACACCTTC
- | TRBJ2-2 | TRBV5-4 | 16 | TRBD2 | CASSLWDIAGTGELFF | TGTGCCAGCAGCTTGTGGGATATAGCGGGGACCGGGGAGCTGTTTTTT
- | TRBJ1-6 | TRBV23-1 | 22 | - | CASSQFPPIREVFSSYNSPLHF | TGCGCCAGCAGTCAATTCCCCCCGATTCGGGAGGTATTTAGCTCCTATAATTCACCCCTCCACTTT
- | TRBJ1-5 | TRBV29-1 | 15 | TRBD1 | CSVGGDRGSNQPQHF | TGCAGCGTGGGCGGGGACAGGGGAAGCAATCAGCCCCAGCATTTT
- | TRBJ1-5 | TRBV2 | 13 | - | CASSAGSNQPQHF | TGTGCCAGCAGTGCGGGGAGCAATCAGCCCCAGCATTTT
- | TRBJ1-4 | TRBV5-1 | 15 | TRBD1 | CASSREGAANEKLFF | TGCGCCAGCAGCCGGGAGGGGGCGGCTAATGAAAAACTGTTTTTT
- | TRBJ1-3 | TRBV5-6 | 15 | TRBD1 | CASSFGQGAGNTIYF | TGTGCCAGCAGCTTTGGACAGGGAGCTGGAAACACCATATATTTT
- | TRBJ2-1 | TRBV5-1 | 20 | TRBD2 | CASSLIGPGTSGVFGNEQFF | TGCGCCAGCAGCTTGATCGGACCCGGGACTAGCGGGGTTTTCGGGAATGAGCAGTTCTTC
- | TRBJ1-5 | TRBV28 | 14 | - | CASKIGREGQPQHF | TGTGCCAGCAAAATCGGACGGGAGGGTCAGCCCCAGCATTTT
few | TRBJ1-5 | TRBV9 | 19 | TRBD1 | CASSVGGGAPGVGNQPQHF | TGTGCCAGCAGCGTAGGAGGGGGCGCCCCGGGGGTAGGCAATCAGCCCCAGCATTTT
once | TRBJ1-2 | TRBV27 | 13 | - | CASSLAQGVGYTF | TGTGCCAGCAGTTTAGCACAGGGCGTGGGCTACACCTTC
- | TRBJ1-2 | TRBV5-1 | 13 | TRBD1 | CASSWDREYGYTF | TGCGCCAGCAGCTGGGACAGGGAATACGGCTACACCTTC
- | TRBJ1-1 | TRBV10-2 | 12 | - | CASNGQNTEAFF | TGCGCCAGCAATGGTCAGAACACTGAAGCTTTCTTT